Detailed here is one T cell receptor beta chain. Its antigen is unidentified. These data belong to a study of T cell responses to AZD1222 COVID-19 vaccine. Sequencing was performed with immunoSEQ multiplex PCR; in TCRdb, only in-frame clones are kept and a portion is missing. The sample holds approximately 120,000 clones, more than 80% seen once. General observations from the study: After the peak T cell response, and only then, were repertoires sampled.

This sample comprised peripheral blood, obtained on day 0 of AZD1222 vaccination. The receptor was derived from an adult in good health.

CDR3 nucleotide sequence: TGTGCCAGCAGGAATGGGGCCACAGATACGCAGTATTTT. This sequence encodes CASRNGATDTQYF. V gene TRBV5-4 combines with J gene TRBJ2-3; a weak D match, TRBD1 (5 bases). V gave up 5 bases and J gave up 2 bases, with 9 bases separating them. The CDR3 extends over 13 amino acids. CDR1 is SGHNT and CDR2 is YYREEE in the germline V gene (reference sequence). Full variable domain (missing parts from reference TRBV5-4 and TRBJ2-3): ETGVTQSPTHLIKTRGQQVTLRCSSQSGHNTVSWYQQALGQGPQFIFQYYREEENGRGNFPPRFSGLQFPNYSSELNVNALELDDSALYLCASRNGATDTQYFGPGTRLTVL.